Presented here are 6 T cell receptor beta chains from one specimen sequenced in a study of blood T cell repertoires in COVID-19. Some clones are missing from TCRdb's copy, which holds only in-frame ones; the method was immunoSEQ multiplex PCR. Of roughly 200,000 clones detected, 90% appear once; the ten largest clones hold 1.2%. The sample consisted of PBMCs or T cells enriched from blood (not recorded which). The source is a man in his thirties or forties who had recovered from COVID-19.

The chain joins TRBV5-1 to TRBJ2-3; maybe TRBD2 (6 bases). The ends were cut back, 0 bases at V and 0 bases at J, with 11 bases in the middle. This CDR3 has 16 residues. The germline V gene encodes CDR1 SGHRS and CDR2 YFSETQ. CDR3 in DNA: TGCGCCAGCAGCTTGGAACTAGCCCCTAGCACAGATACGCAGTATTTT. This gives the protein CASSLELAPSTDTQYF.

The chain recombines TRBV4-3 with TRBJ2-6; the D is unclear. With 0 bases removed from V and 0 bases from J, the gap between germline ends came to 6 bases. There are 16 residues in the CDR3. Germline V gene lookup returns CDR1 LGHNA and CDR2 YSLEER. The CDR3: CASSQDDTSGANVLTF. The CDR3 nucleotides are TGCGCCAGCAGCCAAGATGACACCTCTGGGGCCAACGTCCTGACTTTC.

This chain connects TRBV9 to TRBJ2-3, with 7 nucleotides matching TRBD2. J gave up 3 bases and V 0 bases, and 10 bases lay outside the gene matches. Per germline, CDR1 SGDLS and CDR2 YYNGEE. CDR3 length: 17 residues. CDR3 region: CASSVARAGVRTDTQYF. The DNA for the CDR3 is TGTGCCAGCAGCGTAGCTCGGGCGGGAGTGAGAACAGATACGCAGTATTTT.

V and J are TRBV7-2 and TRBJ1-2, with 8 bases fitting TRBD1. Germline loops: CDR1 SGHTA, CDR2 FQGNSA. V trimming: 3 bases; J trimming: 3 bases; junction bases outside the gene matches: 3. The CDR3 extends over 14 amino acids. CDR3 in amino acids: CASSFGQGDYGYTF. Here the CDR3 DNA reads TGTGCCAGCAGCTTCGGACAGGGTGACTATGGCTACACCTTC.

This sequence joins TRBV3-1 (or the pseudogene TRBV3-2) and TRBJ1-2; perhaps TRBD1 as D (6 bases). Per germline, CDR1 LGHDT and CDR2 YNNKEL (reference sequence). The CDR3 totals 15 residues. V was cut by 2 bases and J by 4 bases, with 14 bases left in between. The CDR3 DNA sequence: TGTGCCAGCAGCCAACCCCAAACAGGGACCTATGGCTACACCTTC. It codes for CASSQPQTGTYGYTF.

The gene calls are TRBV11-2 and TRBJ2-1; D is unresolved. The CDR3 sequence is 16 residues long. The germline gives CDR1 SGHAT, CDR2 FQNNGV. The V end was cut by 6 bases, the J end by 6 bases, with 21 bases between. CDR3 nucleotides: TGTGCCAGCAGGCTCATTACCGGGTCCCGAGGCAATGAGCAGTTCTTC. This sequence encodes CASRLITGSRGNEQFF.